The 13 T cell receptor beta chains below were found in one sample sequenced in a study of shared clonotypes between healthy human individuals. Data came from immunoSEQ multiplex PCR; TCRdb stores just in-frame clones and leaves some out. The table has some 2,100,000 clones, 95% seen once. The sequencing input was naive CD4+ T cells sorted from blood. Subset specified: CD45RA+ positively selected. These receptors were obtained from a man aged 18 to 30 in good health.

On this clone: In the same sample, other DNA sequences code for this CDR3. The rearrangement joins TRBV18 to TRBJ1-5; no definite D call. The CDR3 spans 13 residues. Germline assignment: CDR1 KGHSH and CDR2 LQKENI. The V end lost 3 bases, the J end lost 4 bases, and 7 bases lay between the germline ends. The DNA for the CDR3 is TGTGCCAGCTCACCGGATGATAATCAGCCCCAGCATTTT. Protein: CASSPDDNQPQHF.

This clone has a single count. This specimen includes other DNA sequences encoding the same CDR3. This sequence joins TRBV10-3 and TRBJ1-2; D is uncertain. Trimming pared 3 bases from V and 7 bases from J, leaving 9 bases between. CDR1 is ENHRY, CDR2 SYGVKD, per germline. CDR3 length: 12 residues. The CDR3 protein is CAISESEVGYTF. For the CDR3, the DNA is TGTGCCATCAGTGAAAGCGAGGTTGGCTACACCTTC.

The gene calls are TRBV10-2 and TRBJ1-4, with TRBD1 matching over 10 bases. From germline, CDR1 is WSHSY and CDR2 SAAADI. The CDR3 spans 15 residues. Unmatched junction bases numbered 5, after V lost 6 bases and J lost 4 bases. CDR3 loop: CASRDRGQVNEKLFF. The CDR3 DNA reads TGCGCCAGCAGAGACAGGGGGCAAGTTAATGAAAAACTGTTTTTT.

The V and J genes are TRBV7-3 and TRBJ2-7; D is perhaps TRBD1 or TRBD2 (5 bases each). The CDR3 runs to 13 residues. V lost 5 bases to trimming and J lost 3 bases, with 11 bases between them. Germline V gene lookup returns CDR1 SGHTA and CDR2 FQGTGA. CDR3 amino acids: CASSPGTHYEQYF. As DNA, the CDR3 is TGTGCCAGCAGCCCAGGGACCCACTACGAGCAGTACTTC. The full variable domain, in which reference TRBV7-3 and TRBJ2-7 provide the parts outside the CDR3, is GAGVSQTPSNKVTEKGKYVELRCDPISGHTALYWYRQSLGQGPEFLIYFQGTGAADDSGLPNDRFFAVRPEGSVSTLKIQRTERGDSAVYLCASSPGTHYEQYFGPGTRLTVT.

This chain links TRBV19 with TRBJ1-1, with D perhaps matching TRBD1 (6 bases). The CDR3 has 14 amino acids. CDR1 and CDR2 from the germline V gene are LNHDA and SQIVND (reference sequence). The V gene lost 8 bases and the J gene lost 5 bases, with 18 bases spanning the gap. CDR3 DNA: TGTGCCAGTCACGGGGGCCTCGGAGGGACTGAAGCTTTCTTT. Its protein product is CASHGGLGGTEAFF. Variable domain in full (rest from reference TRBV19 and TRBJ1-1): DGGITQSPKYLFRKEGQNVTLSCEQNLNHDAMYWYRQDPGQGLRLIYYSQIVNDFQKGDIAEGYSVSREKKESFPLTVTSAQKNPTAFYLCASHGGLGGTEAFFGQGTRLTVV.

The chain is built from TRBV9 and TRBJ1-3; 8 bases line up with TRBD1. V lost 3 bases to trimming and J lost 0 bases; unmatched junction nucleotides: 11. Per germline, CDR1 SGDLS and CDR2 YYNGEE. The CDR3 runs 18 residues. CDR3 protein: CASSATGTGISSGNTIYF. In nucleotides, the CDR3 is TGTGCCAGCAGCGCCACCGGGACAGGCATCTCCTCTGGAAACACCATATATTTT.

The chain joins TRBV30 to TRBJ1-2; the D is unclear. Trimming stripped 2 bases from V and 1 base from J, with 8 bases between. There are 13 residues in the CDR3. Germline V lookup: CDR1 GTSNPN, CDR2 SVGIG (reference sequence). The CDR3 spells CAWSRAVNYGYTF. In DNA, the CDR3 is TGTGCCTGGAGTCGGGCGGTTAACTATGGCTACACCTTC.

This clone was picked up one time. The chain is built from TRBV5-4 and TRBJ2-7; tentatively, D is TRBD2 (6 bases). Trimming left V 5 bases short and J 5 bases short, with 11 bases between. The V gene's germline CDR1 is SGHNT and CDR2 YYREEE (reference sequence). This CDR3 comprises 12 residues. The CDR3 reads CASSGGLHEQYF. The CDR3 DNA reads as TGTGCCAGCAGTGGGGGGTTACACGAGCAGTACTTC. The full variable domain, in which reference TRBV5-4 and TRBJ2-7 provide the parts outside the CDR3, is ETGVTQSPTHLIKTRGQQVTLRCSSQSGHNTVSWYQQALGQGPQFIFQYYREEENGRGNFPPRFSGLQFPNYSSELNVNALELDDSALYLCASSGGLHEQYFGPGTRLTVT.

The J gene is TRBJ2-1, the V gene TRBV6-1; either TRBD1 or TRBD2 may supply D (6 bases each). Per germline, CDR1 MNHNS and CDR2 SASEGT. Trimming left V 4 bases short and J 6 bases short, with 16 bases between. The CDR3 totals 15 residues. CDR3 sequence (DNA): TGTGCCAGCAGTGGGGGGGCGTCCAAGGTCAATGAGCAGTTCTTC. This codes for CASSGGASKVNEQFF.

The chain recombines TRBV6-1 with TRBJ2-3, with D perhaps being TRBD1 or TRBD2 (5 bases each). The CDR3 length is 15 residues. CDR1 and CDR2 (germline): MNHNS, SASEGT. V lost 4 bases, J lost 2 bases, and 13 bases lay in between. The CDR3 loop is CASSVGTQPTDTQYF. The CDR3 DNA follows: TGTGCCAGCAGTGTAGGGACCCAGCCCACAGATACGCAGTATTTT.

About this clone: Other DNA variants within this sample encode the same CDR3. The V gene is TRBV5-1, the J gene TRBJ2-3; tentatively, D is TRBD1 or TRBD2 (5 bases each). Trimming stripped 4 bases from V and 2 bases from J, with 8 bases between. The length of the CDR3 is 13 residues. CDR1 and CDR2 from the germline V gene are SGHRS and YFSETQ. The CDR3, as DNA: TGCGCCAGCAGCCTAGGGACCACAGATACGCAGTATTTT. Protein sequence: CASSLGTTDTQYF.

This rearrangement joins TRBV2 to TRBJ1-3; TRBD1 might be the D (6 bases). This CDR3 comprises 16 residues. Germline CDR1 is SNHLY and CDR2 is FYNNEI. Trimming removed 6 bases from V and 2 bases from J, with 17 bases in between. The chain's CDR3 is CASSPRGGAPGNTIYF. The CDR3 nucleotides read TGTGCCAGCAGCCCTCGCGGGGGGGCGCCTGGAAACACCATATATTTT.

DNA for the CDR3: TGTGCCAGCAGCACGCGGCAGAACCCCGAGGACCATGGCTACACCTTC. It is translated as CASSTRQNPEDHGYTF. The chain couples TRBV6-6 to TRBJ1-2; D gene unclear. The CDR3 has 16 residues. The germline V gene encodes CDR1 MNHNY and CDR2 SVGAGI (reference sequence). With 6 bases removed from V and 6 bases from J, the gap between germline ends came to 23 bases.